This T cell receptor (beta chain) was sequenced in a study of blood T cell repertoires in COVID-19. The CDR3 extends over 14 amino acids. Germline V gene data show CDR1 as SEHNR and CDR2 as FQNEAQ (reference sequence). Trimming stripped 0 bases from V and 6 bases from J, with 11 bases between. TCRdb's copy holds only in-frame clones and misses some; the assay was immunoSEQ multiplex PCR. The top ten hold around 3.1% of the sample, which has around 250,000 clones, 75% to 90% seen once. Participant ages covered roughly 18 to 89 years across around 22 US areas. Those designated as exposed participants met a COVID-19 case within 2 weeks before study entry.

The source is a woman in her 40s who had been exposed to COVID-19. The source material was PBMCs or T cells enriched from blood (not recorded which). The chain combines TRBV7-9 with TRBJ1-2; tentative D call: TRBD1 (5 bases). The CDR3 region is CASSLAAGMDGYTF. CDR3 in DNA: TGTGCCAGCAGCTTAGCAGCAGGGATGGATGGCTACACCTTC.